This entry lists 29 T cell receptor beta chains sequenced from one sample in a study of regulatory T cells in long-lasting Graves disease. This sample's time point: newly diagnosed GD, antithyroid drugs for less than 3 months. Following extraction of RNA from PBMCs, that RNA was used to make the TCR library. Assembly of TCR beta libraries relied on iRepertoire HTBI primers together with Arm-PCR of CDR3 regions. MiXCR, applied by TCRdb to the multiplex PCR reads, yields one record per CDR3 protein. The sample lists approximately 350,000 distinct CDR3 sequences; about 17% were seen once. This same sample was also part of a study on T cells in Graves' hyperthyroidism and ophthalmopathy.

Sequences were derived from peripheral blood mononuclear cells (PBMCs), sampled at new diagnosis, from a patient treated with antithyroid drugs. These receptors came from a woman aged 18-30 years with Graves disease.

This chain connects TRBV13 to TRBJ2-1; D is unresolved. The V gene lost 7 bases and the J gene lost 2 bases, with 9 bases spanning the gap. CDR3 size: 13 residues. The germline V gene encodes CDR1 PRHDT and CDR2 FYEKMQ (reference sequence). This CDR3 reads CASTLEAYNEQFF. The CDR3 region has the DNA TGTGCCAGCACCCTTGAGGCCTACAATGAGCAGTTCTTC. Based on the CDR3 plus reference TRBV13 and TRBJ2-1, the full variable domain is AAGVIQSPRHLIKEKRETATLKCYPIPRHDTVYWYQQGPGQDPQFLISFYEKMQSDKGSIPDRFSAQQFSDYHSELNMSSLELGDSALYFCASTLEAYNEQFFGPGTRLTVL.

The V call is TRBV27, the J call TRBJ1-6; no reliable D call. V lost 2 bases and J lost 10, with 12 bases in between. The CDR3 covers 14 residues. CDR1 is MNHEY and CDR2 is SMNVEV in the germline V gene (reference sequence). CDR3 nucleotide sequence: TGTGCCAGCAGTTTAGGTCTATTAGGGTCACCCCTCCACTTT. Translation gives CASSLGLLGSPLHF.

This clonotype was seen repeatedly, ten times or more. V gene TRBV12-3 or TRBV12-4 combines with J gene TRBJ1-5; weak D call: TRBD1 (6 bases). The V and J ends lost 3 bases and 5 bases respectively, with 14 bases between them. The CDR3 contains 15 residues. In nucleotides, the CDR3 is TGTGCCAGCAGTTTTAAGGGGGGGTTGGATCAGCCCCAGCATTTT. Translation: CASSFKGGLDQPQHF.

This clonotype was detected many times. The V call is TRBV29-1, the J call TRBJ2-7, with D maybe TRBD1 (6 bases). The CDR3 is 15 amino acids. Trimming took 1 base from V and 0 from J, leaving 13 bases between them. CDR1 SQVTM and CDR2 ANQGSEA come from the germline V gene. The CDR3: CSVEGGQGSSYEQYF. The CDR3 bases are TGCAGCGTTGAAGGCGGTCAGGGGAGCTCCTACGAGCAGTACTTC.

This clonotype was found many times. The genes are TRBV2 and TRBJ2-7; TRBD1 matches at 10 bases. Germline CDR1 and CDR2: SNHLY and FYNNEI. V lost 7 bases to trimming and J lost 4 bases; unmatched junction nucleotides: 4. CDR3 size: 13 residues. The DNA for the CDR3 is TGTGCCAGCACCGCGGACAGGGGGTACGAGCAGTACTTC. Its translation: CASTADRGYEQYF.

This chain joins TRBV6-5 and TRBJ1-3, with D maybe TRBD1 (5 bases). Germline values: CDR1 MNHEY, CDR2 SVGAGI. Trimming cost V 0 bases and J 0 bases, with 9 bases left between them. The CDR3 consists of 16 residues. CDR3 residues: CASSYSQGLSGNTIYF. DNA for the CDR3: TGTGCCAGCAGTTACTCGCAGGGCCTCTCTGGAAACACCATATATTTT.

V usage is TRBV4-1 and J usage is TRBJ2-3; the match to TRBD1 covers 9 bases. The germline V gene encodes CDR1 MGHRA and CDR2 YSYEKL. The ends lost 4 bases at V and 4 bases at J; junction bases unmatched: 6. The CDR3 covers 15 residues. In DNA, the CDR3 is TGCGCCAGCAGCCTATCGGGACAGGGTTCAGATACGCAGTATTTT. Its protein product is CASSLSGQGSDTQYF.

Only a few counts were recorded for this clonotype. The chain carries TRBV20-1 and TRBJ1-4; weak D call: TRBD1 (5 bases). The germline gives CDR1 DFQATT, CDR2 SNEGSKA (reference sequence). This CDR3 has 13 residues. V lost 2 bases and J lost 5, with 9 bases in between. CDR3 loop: CSARPRENEKLFF. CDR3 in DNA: TGCAGTGCTAGACCCAGGGAAAATGAAAAACTGTTTTTT.

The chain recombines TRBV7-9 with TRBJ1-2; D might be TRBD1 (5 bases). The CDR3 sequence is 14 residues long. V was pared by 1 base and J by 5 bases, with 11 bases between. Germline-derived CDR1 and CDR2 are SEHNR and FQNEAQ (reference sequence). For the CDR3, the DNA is TGTGCCAGCAGCTTAGGCCGGCAGGGTTATGGCTACACCTTC. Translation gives CASSLGRQGYGYTF. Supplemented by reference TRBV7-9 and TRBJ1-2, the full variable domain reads DTGVSQNPRHKITKRGQNVTFRCDPISEHNRLYWYRQTLGQGPEFLTYFQNEAQLEKSRLLSDRFSAERPKGSFSTLEIQRTEQGDSAMYLCASSLGRQGYGYTFGSGTRLTVV.

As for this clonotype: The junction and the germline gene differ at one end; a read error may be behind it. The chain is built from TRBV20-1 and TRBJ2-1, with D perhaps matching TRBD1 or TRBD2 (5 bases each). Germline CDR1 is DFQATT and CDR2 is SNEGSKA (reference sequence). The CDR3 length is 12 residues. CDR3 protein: CSARVGDRPPIF. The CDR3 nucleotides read TGCAGTGCTAGAGTGGGGGACCGTCCCCCGATCTTC.

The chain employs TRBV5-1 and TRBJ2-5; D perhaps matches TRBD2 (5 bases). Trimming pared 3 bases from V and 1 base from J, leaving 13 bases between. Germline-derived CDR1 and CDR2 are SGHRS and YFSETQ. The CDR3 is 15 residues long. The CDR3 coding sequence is TGCGCCAGCAGCTGGAGGTCCGGGTCCCAAGAGACCCAGTACTTC. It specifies CASSWRSGSQETQYF.

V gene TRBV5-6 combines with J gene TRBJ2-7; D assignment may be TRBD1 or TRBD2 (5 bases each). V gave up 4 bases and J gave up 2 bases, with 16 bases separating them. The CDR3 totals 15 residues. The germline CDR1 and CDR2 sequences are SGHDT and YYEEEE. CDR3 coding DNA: TGTGCCAGCAGCGCGCCCCGGGACGGAGCCTACGAGCAGTACTTC. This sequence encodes CASSAPRDGAYEQYF.

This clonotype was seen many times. This chain's CDR3 is CASSQRPDSTDTQYF. The CDR3 DNA reads TGTGCCAGCAGCCAGAGGCCCGATAGCACAGATACGCAGTATTTT. The chain employs TRBV3-1 and TRBJ2-3; D is unresolved. Looked up from germline, CDR1 is LGHDT and CDR2 is YNNKEL (reference sequence). The CDR3 is made up of 15 amino acids. Trimming cost V 3 bases and J 0 bases, with 10 bases left between them.

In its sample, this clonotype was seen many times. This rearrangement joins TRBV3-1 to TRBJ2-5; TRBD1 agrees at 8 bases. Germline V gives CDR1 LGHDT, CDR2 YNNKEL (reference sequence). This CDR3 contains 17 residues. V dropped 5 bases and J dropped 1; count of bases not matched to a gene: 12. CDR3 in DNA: TGTGCCAGCAGCAGACGACAGGGGCGACCATTCCAAGAGACCCAGTACTTC. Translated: CASSRRQGRPFQETQYF.

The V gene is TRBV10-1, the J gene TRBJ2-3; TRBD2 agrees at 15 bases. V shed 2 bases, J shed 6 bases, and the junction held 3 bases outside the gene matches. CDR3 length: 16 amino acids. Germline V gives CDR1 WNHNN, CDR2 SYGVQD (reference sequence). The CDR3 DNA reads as TGCGCCAGCAGTGAGGGACTAGCGGGGGGGCAGGATACGCAGTATTTT. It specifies CASSEGLAGGQDTQYF.

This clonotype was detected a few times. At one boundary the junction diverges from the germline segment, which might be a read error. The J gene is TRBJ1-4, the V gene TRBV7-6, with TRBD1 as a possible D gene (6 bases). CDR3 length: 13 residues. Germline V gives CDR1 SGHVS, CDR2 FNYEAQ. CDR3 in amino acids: CASSPGTNEKLFF. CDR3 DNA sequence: TGTGCTAGCAGCCCAGGGACAAATGAAAAACTGTTTTTT.

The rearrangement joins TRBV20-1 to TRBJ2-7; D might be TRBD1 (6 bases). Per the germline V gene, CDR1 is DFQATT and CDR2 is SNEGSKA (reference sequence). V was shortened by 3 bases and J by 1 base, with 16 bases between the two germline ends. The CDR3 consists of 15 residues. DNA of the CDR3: TGCAGTGCTAGGGAGAACAGGGTTGGGTCCTACGAGCAGTACTTC. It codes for CSARENRVGSYEQYF.

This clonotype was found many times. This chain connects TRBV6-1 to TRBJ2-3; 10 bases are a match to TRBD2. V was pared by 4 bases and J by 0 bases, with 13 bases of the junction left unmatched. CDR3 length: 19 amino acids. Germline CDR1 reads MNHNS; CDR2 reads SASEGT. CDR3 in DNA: TGTGCCAGCAGTGGGAGGACTAGCGGAGAAACGATAAGCACAGATACGCAGTATTTT. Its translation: CASSGRTSGETISTDTQYF.

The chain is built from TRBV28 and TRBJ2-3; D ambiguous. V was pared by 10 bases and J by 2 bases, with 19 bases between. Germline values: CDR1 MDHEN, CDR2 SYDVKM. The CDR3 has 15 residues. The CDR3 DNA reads TGTGCCACCAGCCCCCTTGCCACCGTCACAGATACGCAGTATTTT. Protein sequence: CATSPLATVTDTQYF.

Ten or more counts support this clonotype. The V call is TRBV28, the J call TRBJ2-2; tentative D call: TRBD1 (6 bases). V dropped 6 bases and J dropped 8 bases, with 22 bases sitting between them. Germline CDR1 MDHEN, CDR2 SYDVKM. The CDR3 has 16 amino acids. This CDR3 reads CASSLPGHSASGELFF. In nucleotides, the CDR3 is TGTGCCAGCAGCCTCCCGGGACATTCTGCAAGTGGGGAGCTGTTTTTT.

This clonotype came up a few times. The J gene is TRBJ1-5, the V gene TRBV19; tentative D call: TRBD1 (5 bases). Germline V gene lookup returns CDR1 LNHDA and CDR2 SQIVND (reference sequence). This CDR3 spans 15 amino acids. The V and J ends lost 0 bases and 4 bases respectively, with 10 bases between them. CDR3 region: CASSIDRAGNQPQHF. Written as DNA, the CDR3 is TGTGCCAGTAGTATAGATCGGGCAGGGAATCAGCCCCAGCATTTT.

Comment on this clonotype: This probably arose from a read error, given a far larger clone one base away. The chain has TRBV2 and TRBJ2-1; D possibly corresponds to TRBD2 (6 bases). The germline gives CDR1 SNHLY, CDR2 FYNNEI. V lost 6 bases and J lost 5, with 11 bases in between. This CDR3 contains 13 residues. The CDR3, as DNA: TGTGCCAGCAGCCCCGGGAGAAACAATGAGCAGTTCTTC. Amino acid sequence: CASSPGRNNEQFF.

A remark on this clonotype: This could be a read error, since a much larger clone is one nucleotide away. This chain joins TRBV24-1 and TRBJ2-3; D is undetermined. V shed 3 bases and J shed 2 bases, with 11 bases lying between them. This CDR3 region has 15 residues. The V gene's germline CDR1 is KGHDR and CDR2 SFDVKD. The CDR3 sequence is CATSDPVRYTDTQYF. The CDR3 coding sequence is TGTGCCACCAGTGATCCGGTACGCTACACAGATACGCAGTATTTT.

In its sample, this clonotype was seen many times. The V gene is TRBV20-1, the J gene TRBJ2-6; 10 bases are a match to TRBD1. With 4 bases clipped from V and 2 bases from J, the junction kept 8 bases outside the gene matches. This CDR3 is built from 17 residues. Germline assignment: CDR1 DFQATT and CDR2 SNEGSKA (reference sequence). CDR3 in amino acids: CSANGRQGAAGANVLTF. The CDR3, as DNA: TGCAGTGCTAACGGGAGACAGGGGGCAGCTGGGGCCAACGTCCTGACTTTC.

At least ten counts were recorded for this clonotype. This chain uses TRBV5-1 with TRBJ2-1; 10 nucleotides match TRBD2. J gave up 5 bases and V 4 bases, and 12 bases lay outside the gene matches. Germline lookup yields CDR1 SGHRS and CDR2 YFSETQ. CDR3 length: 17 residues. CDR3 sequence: CASSPALLTSGHNEQFF. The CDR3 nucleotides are TGCGCCAGCAGCCCTGCCCTTCTGACTAGCGGGCACAATGAGCAGTTCTTC.

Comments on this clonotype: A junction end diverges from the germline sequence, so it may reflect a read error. CDR3 DNA: TGTGCCAGCAGTAACTCCCCCGGGGGCTCCTATAATTCACCCCTCCACTTT. This codes for CASSNSPGGSYNSPLHF. The rearrangement joins TRBV6-2 or TRBV6-3 to TRBJ1-6; D might be TRBD1 (5 bases). Germline V gene lookup returns CDR1 MNHEY and CDR2 SVGEGT. This CDR3 is 17 amino acids long.

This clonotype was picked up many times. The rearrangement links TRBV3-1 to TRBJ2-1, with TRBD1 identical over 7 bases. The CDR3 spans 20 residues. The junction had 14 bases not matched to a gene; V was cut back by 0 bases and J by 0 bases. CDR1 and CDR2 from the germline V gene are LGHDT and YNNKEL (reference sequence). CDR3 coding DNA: TGTGCCAGCAGCCAAGATTTTCGGACAGGTCGACTAAGCTCCTACAATGAGCAGTTCTTC. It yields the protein CASSQDFRTGRLSSYNEQFF.

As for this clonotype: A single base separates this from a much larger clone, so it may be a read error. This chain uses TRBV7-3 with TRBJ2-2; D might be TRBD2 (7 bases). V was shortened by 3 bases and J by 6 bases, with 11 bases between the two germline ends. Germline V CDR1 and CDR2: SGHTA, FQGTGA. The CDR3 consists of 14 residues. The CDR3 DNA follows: TGTGCCAGCAGCTTGGACAGCGGGGCCGGGGAGCTGTTTTTT. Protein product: CASSLDSGAGELFF.

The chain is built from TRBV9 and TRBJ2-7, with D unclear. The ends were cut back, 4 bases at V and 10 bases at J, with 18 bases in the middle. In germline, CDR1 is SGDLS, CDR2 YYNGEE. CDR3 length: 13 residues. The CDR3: CASSRSDVGPQYF. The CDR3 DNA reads TGTGCCAGCAGCCGCTCGGATGTAGGGCCTCAGTACTTC.